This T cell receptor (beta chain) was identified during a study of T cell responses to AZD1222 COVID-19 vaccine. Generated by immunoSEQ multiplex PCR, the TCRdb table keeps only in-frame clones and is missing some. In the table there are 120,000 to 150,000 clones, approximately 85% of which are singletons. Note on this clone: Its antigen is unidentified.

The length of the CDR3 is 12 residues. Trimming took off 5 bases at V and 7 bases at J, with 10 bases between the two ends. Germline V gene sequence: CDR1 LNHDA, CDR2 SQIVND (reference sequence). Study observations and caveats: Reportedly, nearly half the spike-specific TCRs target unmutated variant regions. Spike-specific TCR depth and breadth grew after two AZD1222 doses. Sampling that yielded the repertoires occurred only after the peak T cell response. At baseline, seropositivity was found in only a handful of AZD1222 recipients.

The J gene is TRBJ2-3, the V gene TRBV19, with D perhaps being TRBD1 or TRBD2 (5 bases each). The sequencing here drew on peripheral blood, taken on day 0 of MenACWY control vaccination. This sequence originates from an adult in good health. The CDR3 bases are TGTGCCAGTAGTGGGACCTACTATACGCAGTATTTT. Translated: CASSGTYYTQYF. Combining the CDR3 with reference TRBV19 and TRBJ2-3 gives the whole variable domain DGGITQSPKYLFRKEGQNVTLSCEQNLNHDAMYWYRQDPGQGLRLIYYSQIVNDFQKGDIAEGYSVSREKKESFPLTVTSAQKNPTAFYLCASSGTYYTQYFGPGTRLTVL.